The 30 T cell receptor beta chains reported below all come from one sample, sequenced in a study of PD-1 blockade in classical Hodgkin lymphoma. Method: immunoSEQ multiplex PCR; TCRdb's copy keeps in-frame clones and lacks some. The sample has 2,800 or so clones, roughly 70% seen once; the top ten hold approximately 17%. The patients all showed relapse after autologous stem cell transplantation, while their brentuximab vedotin exposure varied. From thawed PBMCs, CD8+ T cells were isolated by magnetic negative selection. The sample here was CD8+ T cells from blood, taken at baseline. These receptors originate from a human donor with classical Hodgkin lymphoma.

The J gene is TRBJ1-2, the V gene TRBV27; the D is unclear. Trimming took 5 bases from V and 8 from J, leaving 15 bases between them. The germline CDR1 and CDR2 sequences are MNHEY and SMNVEV (reference sequence). The CDR3 runs 13 residues. The CDR3 sequence is CASSLLDGKGYTF. In DNA, the CDR3 is TGTGCCAGCAGTCTATTGGACGGTAAGGGCTACACCTTC.

V is TRBV14 and J is TRBJ2-7; D is unresolved. Between the trimmed V and J ends, which lost 2 bases and 5 bases, there was a span of 13 bases. The CDR3 loop spans 14 amino acids. Per the germline V gene, CDR1 is SGHDN and CDR2 is FVKESK. CDR3 amino acids: CASSQRESYHEQYF. The CDR3 nucleotides are TGTGCCAGCAGCCAACGTGAATCCTATCACGAGCAGTACTTC.

V usage is TRBV15 and J usage is TRBJ2-2, with D uncertain. There are 11 residues in the CDR3. Trimming removed 9 bases from V and 3 bases from J, with 5 bases in between. Per the germline V gene, CDR1 is LNHNV and CDR2 is YYDKDF (reference sequence). In DNA, the CDR3 is TGTGCCACGGAACACACCGGGGAGCTGTTTTTT. Its translation: CATEHTGELFF.

The chain has TRBV5-6 and TRBJ1-2, with unresolved D. The CDR3 extends over 13 amino acids. V was clipped by 3 bases and J by 2 bases, with 8 bases between them. Germline V gene sequence: CDR1 SGHDT, CDR2 YYEEEE. The DNA of the CDR3 is TGTGCCAGCAGCTATAGAAAGAACTATGGCTACACCTTC. This sequence encodes CASSYRKNYGYTF.

The chain recombines TRBV4-3 with TRBJ2-7; possibly TRBD1 for D (5 bases). The CDR3 is 15 residues long. The germline V gene encodes CDR1 LGHNA and CDR2 YSLEER. Between the trimmed V and J ends, which lost 2 bases and 3 bases, there was a span of 14 bases. The CDR3 DNA follows: TGCGCCAGCAGCCAACAAAACTCAGGGTTCTACGAGCAGTACTTC. Residues: CASSQQNSGFYEQYF.

V usage is TRBV4-3 and J usage is TRBJ1-5, with D perhaps matching TRBD1 (5 bases). CDR3 length: 16 amino acids. Looked up from germline, CDR1 is LGHNA and CDR2 is YSLEER. Trimming removed 0 bases at V and 4 bases at J, with 13 bases between. CDR3 coding DNA: TGCGCCAGCAGCCAAGATAGTACAGGAAGAAATCAGCCCCAGCATTTT. Translation: CASSQDSTGRNQPQHF.

The chain has TRBV29-1 and TRBJ2-5, with 7 bases identical to TRBD2. Germline trimming cut 3 bases from V and 8 bases from J; bases unmatched to any gene: 9. Germline V lookup: CDR1 SQVTM, CDR2 ANQGSEA. The CDR3 runs 13 residues. CDR3 residues: CSVEGREVGTQYF. As DNA, the CDR3 is TGCAGCGTTGAGGGACGGGAGGTTGGAACCCAGTACTTC.

The V and J genes are TRBV28 and TRBJ2-7; D is perhaps TRBD1 or TRBD2 (5 bases each). Germline V CDR1 and CDR2: MDHEN, SYDVKM. The CDR3 is 12 amino acids. The V end lost 6 bases, the J end lost 2 bases, and 8 bases lay between the germline ends. As DNA, the CDR3 is TGTGCCAGCAGCCTGGGGGCCTACGAGCAGTACTTC. It translates to CASSLGAYEQYF.

This chain joins TRBV11-2 and TRBJ1-4, with no clear D. There are 14 residues in the CDR3. Between the trimmed V and J ends, which lost 1 base and 7 bases, there was a span of 10 bases. The germline gives CDR1 SGHAT, CDR2 FQNNGV. The CDR3 region is CASSLARRGEKLFF. CDR3 coding DNA: TGTGCCAGCAGCTTAGCCAGGAGAGGTGAAAAACTGTTTTTT.

This clone was detected a few times. The chain combines TRBV7-9 with TRBJ1-3, with TRBD1 matching over 8 bases. V was clipped by 3 bases and J by 0 bases; unmatched bases: 4. This CDR3 is 16 amino acids long. Looked up from germline, CDR1 is SEHNR and CDR2 is FQNEAQ (reference sequence). As DNA, the CDR3 is TGTGCCAGCAGCTTCCGGGACAGGCTCTCTGGAAACACCATATATTTT. As protein: CASSFRDRLSGNTIYF.

The table lists this clone with a few counts. The CDR3 region has the DNA TGTGCCAGCAGCTTAGAGGGGCGTAGCTATAATTCACCCCTCCACTTT. The encoded protein is CASSLEGRSYNSPLHF. The gene calls are TRBV7-9 and TRBJ1-6, with D possibly TRBD1 on 5 matching bases. Germline V CDR1 and CDR2: SEHNR, FQNEAQ (reference sequence). The CDR3 runs 16 residues. V was cut by 1 base and J by 3 bases, with 10 bases left in between.

This clone was seen more than once but under ten times. This chain links TRBV7-2 with TRBJ1-2; possibly TRBD1 for D (5 bases). Trimming left V 0 bases short and J 4 bases short, with 9 bases between. The CDR3 has 14 residues. Germline loops: CDR1 SGHTA, CDR2 FQGNSA. The CDR3 DNA reads as TGTGCCAGCAGCTTAGCAGGCGGGGGCTATGGCTACACCTTC. Protein: CASSLAGGGYGYTF.

This clone was recorded once. V gene TRBV7-3 combines with J gene TRBJ2-2; D ambiguous. The CDR3 spans 14 residues. Germline CDR1 and CDR2: SGHTA and FQGTGA. V was shortened by 2 bases and J by 1 base, with 5 bases between the two germline ends. This chain's CDR3 is CASSLPMNTGELFF. In DNA, the CDR3 is TGTGCCAGCAGCTTACCGATGAACACCGGGGAGCTGTTTTTT.

The chain links TRBV4-3 to TRBJ2-7; 9 positions agree with TRBD2. Losses at the gene ends were 1 base for V and 3 bases for J; bases not matched to a gene: 1. This CDR3 contains 14 residues. The germline V gene has CDR1 LGHNA and CDR2 YSLEER. The CDR3 reads CASSQGRGGYEQYF. For the CDR3, the DNA is TGCGCCAGCAGCCAAGGGCGGGGGGGCTACGAGCAGTACTTC.

This clone has a single count. The chain couples TRBV27 to TRBJ1-1, with D possibly TRBD1 on 5 matching bases. Germline V gene lookup returns CDR1 MNHEY and CDR2 SMNVEV (reference sequence). V lost 3 bases, J lost 4 bases, and 9 bases lay in between. CDR3 length: 13 amino acids. The CDR3 loop is CASSFGAATEAFF. For the CDR3, the DNA is TGTGCCAGCAGTTTTGGGGCAGCCACTGAAGCTTTCTTT.

CDR3 sequence (DNA): TGTGCCAGCAGCGGGAGCCCTTGGACTAGCGGGGGCACAGATACGCAGTATTTT. Its translation is CASSGSPWTSGGTDTQYF. V is TRBV9 and J is TRBJ2-3; 12 nucleotides line up with TRBD2. Germline CDR1 SGDLS, CDR2 YYNGEE. The CDR3 has 18 residues. The V segment lost 3 bases and the J segment 1 base; nucleotides outside the gene matches: 9.

The rearrangement joins TRBV7-9 to TRBJ1-1, with D tentatively TRBD1 (6 bases). The CDR3 runs to 14 residues. Germline CDR1 SEHNR, CDR2 FQNEAQ (reference sequence). With 2 bases removed from V and 5 bases from J, the gap between germline ends came to 12 bases. For the CDR3, the DNA is TGTGCCAGCAGCTTAATCGGGGGCAGGACTGAAGCTTTCTTT. Protein sequence: CASSLIGGRTEAFF.

The V gene is TRBV30, the J gene TRBJ1-4; perhaps TRBD1 as D (5 bases). CDR1 GTSNPN and CDR2 SVGIG come from the germline V gene (reference sequence). The CDR3 loop spans 13 amino acids. V dropped 1 base and J dropped 7 bases, with 10 bases sitting between them. This CDR3 reads CAWSDRGGEKLFF. The CDR3 DNA is TGTGCCTGGAGTGATAGGGGAGGTGAAAAACTGTTTTTT.

The chain couples TRBV4-1 to TRBJ2-3; 7 bases map to TRBD2. This CDR3 contains 16 residues. With 0 bases clipped from V and 1 base from J, the junction kept 4 bases outside the gene matches. CDR1 and CDR2 (germline): MGHRA, YSYEKL. The CDR3 sequence: CASSQDSAGRTDTQYF. As DNA, the CDR3 is TGCGCCAGCAGCCAAGATTCAGCGGGGCGCACAGATACGCAGTATTTT.

The chain uses TRBV5-1 and TRBJ2-7, with 10 positions matching TRBD1. The V and J ends lost 5 bases and 2 bases, in that order; junction bases with no gene match: 7. Germline V gene lookup returns CDR1 SGHRS and CDR2 YFSETQ. The CDR3 has 15 amino acids. The CDR3 DNA follows: TGCGCCAGCAGAGACTGGGGACAGGGGCCCTACGAGCAGTACTTC. As protein: CASRDWGQGPYEQYF.

This clone ranks as large (0.1 to 1%). CDR3 coding DNA: TGTGCCAGCAAGGGGGACCGGGGTCATAATTCACCCCTCCACTTT. Amino acids: CASKGDRGHNSPLHF. The V and J genes are TRBV6-5 and TRBJ1-6; perhaps TRBD1 as D (6 bases). V was cut by 7 bases and J by 5 bases, with 15 bases left in between. Germline CDR1 is MNHEY and CDR2 is SVGAGI. This CDR3 spans 15 amino acids.

The rearrangement links TRBV27 to TRBJ1-5; TRBD1 matches 7 bases. V shed 2 bases and J 6 bases; nucleotides not matched to a gene: 4. There are 14 residues in the CDR3. Germline CDR1 MNHEY, CDR2 SMNVEV (reference sequence). The CDR3 region is CASSLTGVGQPQHF. The CDR3 DNA sequence: TGTGCCAGCAGTTTAACAGGGGTGGGTCAGCCCCAGCATTTT.

The V call is TRBV5-1, the J call TRBJ2-5, with TRBD1 matching over 9 bases. The length of the CDR3 is 15 residues. J lost 5 bases, V lost 4 bases, and 9 bases had no gene match. CDR1 and CDR2 (germline): SGHRS, YFSETQ. The CDR3 protein is CASSTGDRVYETQYF. CDR3 nucleotide sequence: TGCGCCAGCAGCACCGGGGACAGGGTTTACGAGACCCAGTACTTC.

The rearrangement links TRBV7-8 to TRBJ2-5, with a tentative D call TRBD1 (6 bases). The CDR3 is 14 residues long. CDR1 and CDR2 (germline): SGHVS, FQNEAQ. V dropped 2 bases and J dropped 7 bases, with 14 bases sitting between them. CDR3 sequence reads: CASSLLGGKRTQYF. As DNA, the CDR3 is TGTGCCAGCAGCTTATTAGGGGGAAAGAGGACCCAGTACTTC.

This chain connects TRBV7-2 to TRBJ1-5; 8 bases match TRBD1. This CDR3 region has 17 residues. CDR1 and CDR2 from the germline V gene are SGHTA and FQGNSA. The trim removed 5 bases at V and 2 bases at J, leaving 11 bases unmatched. The CDR3 loop is CASSPNPWTGCNQPQHF. As DNA, the CDR3 is TGTGCCAGCAGCCCAAACCCCTGGACAGGGTGCAATCAGCCCCAGCATTTT.

A word on this clone: At one end the junction does not follow the germline gene, possibly because of a read error. The chain links TRBV4-2 to TRBJ2-1; TRBD1 or TRBD2 may be the D gene (6 bases each). CDR1 and CDR2 from the germline V gene are LGHNA and YNFKEQ. The CDR3 loop spans 15 amino acids. In DNA, the CDR3 is TGTGCCAGCAGACAAGATGGGGGGCTAGCAGGTGAGCAGTTCTTC. The encoded protein is CASRQDGGLAGEQFF.

This clone occurred a few times. The V gene is TRBV6-1, the J gene TRBJ2-4, with unresolved D. CDR3 size: 16 residues. Trimming took 4 bases from V and 7 from J, leaving 20 bases between them. Germline assignment: CDR1 MNHNS and CDR2 SASEGT. CDR3: CASSGAEPGLGNIQYF. The CDR3 coding sequence is TGTGCCAGCAGTGGGGCCGAACCCGGATTGGGGAACATTCAGTACTTC.

The CDR3 spells CSEEPLQGPWNEQFF. The CDR3 bases are TGCAGCGAAGAGCCTTTGCAGGGACCTTGGAATGAGCAGTTCTTC. The genes are TRBV29-1 and TRBJ2-1; possibly TRBD1 or TRBD2 for D (5 bases each). Trimming cost V 7 bases and J 7 bases, with 23 bases left between them. This CDR3 region has 15 residues. In germline, CDR1 is SQVTM, CDR2 ANQGSEA.

The chain is built from TRBV2 and TRBJ2-7; D may be TRBD1 (6 bases). Per germline, CDR1 SNHLY and CDR2 FYNNEI. The V end lost 2 bases, the J end lost 6 bases, and 8 bases lay between the germline ends. The CDR3 loop spans 12 amino acids. The CDR3, as DNA: TGTGCCAGCAGTGAAAACAGGGCCGAGCAGTACTTC. This translates into CASSENRAEQYF.

The chain joins TRBV5-8 to TRBJ2-3, with D possibly being TRBD1 (5 bases). The CDR3 extends over 15 amino acids. Germline-derived CDR1 and CDR2 are SGHTS and YDEGEE. The ends were cut back, 2 bases at V and 4 bases at J, with 14 bases in the middle. CDR3 DNA: TGTGCCAGCAGCTTTTTTGGCAGGGCGGCAGATACGCAGTATTTT. Translating gives CASSFFGRAADTQYF.